Below, 25 T cell receptor beta chains from the same sample are listed, as sequenced in a study of shared clonotypes between healthy human individuals (TCRdb year 2020). Library preparation was by the immunoSEQ multiplex PCR assay. The clones in this table, taken by TCRdb from immuneACCESS, are in-frame only. Not every clone is retained; where verified, under half of the shortfall comes from an unresolved V gene, and the cause of the rest is unknown. A total of more than 2,000,000 clones appear in this sample, over 85% of them only once. Of the sample, roughly 0.14% falls within the top ten clones. Input material: naive CD4+ T cells sorted from blood. The sample's cell subset or site label is to be understood as: CD45RA+ positively selected. These receptors all come from a young man in good health.

The rearrangement joins TRBV6-6 to TRBJ2-7, with a weak D call TRBD2 (5 bases). Germline CDR1 is MNHNY and CDR2 is SVGAGI (reference sequence). The V end lost 6 bases, the J end lost 3 bases, and 15 bases lay between the germline ends. The CDR3 consists of 14 residues. CDR3 bases: TGTGCCAGCAGCCTTCGGACTGAAAACTACGAGCAGTACTTC. Its protein product is CASSLRTENYEQYF.

The rearrangement joins TRBV28 to TRBJ2-1; D ambiguous. The CDR3 has 14 amino acids. CDR1 is MDHEN, CDR2 SYDVKM, per germline. V lost 6 bases, J lost 0 bases, and 9 bases lay in between. The CDR3 loop reads CASRKGLSYNEQFF. The CDR3 bases are TGTGCCAGCAGGAAGGGTCTCTCCTACAATGAGCAGTTCTTC.

This clone came up a few times. CDR3 loop: CASSPGQGTEAFF. The CDR3 nucleotides read TGTGCCAGCAGTCCTGGACAGGGCACTGAAGCTTTCTTT. The chain combines TRBV28 with TRBJ1-1; 8 nucleotides agree with TRBD1. V shed 5 bases and J 4 bases; nucleotides not matched to a gene: 3. Per the germline V gene, CDR1 is MDHEN and CDR2 is SYDVKM. This CDR3 spans 13 amino acids.

The CDR3 reads CASSEVNGYTF. CDR3 DNA: TGTGCCAGCAGTGAGGTGAATGGCTACACCTTC. The V and J genes are TRBV25-1 and TRBJ1-2; D not resolved. The germline V gene has CDR1 MGHDK and CDR2 SYGVNS. The CDR3 is made up of 11 amino acids. The V end lost 3 bases, the J end lost 6 bases, and 5 bases lay between the germline ends.

The chain carries TRBV5-1 and TRBJ2-7; D unresolved. CDR1 is SGHRS and CDR2 is YFSETQ in the germline V gene. The CDR3 consists of 15 residues. V was shortened by 5 bases and J by 1 base, with 16 bases between the two germline ends. For the CDR3, the DNA is TGCGCCAGCAGACCCTCTCGGTCTATTTCCTACGAGCAGTACTTC. Translating gives CASRPSRSISYEQYF.

This sequence joins TRBV11-2 and TRBJ2-1; TRBD2 agrees at 9 bases. Trimming took 3 bases from V and 5 from J; bases not matched to a gene: 5. CDR3 length: 15 residues. Germline values: CDR1 SGHAT, CDR2 FQNNGV. CDR3 in DNA: TGTGCCAGCAGCTTTAGCGGGAGCAGCCACAATGAGCAGTTCTTC. Amino acid sequence: CASSFSGSSHNEQFF.

CDR3 coding DNA: TGCGCCAGCAGACACGCTGGGGGGCGGGGCTACAATGAGCAGTTCTTC. It encodes CASRHAGGRGYNEQFF. The chain employs TRBV4-1 and TRBJ2-1, with D perhaps TRBD1 or TRBD2 (6 bases each). Germline CDR1 reads MGHRA; CDR2 reads YSYEKL. CDR3 size: 16 residues. Trimming left V 6 bases short and J 3 bases short, with 18 bases between.

This rearrangement joins TRBV5-8 to TRBJ2-5; 13 bases fit TRBD2. Trimming took 4 bases from V and 3 from J; bases not matched to a gene: 9. CDR3 length equals 17 residues. From germline, CDR1 is SGHTS and CDR2 YDEGEE. DNA for the CDR3: TGTGCCAGCAGCCCGGGACTAGCGGGGAGGGGCGAAGAGACCCAGTACTTC. Encoded protein: CASSPGLAGRGEETQYF.

The genes are TRBV30 and TRBJ2-1; D assignment may be TRBD1 or TRBD2 (6 bases each). CDR1 and CDR2 from the germline V gene are GTSNPN and SVGIG (reference sequence). V lost 2 bases to trimming and J lost 7 bases, with 18 bases between them. The CDR3 sequence is 15 residues long. DNA of the CDR3: TGTGCCTGGAGTAAAAGGGGGGCACCACGAAATGAGCAGTTCTTC. The encoded protein is CAWSKRGAPRNEQFF.

The chain links TRBV5-4 to TRBJ2-4, with TRBD1 matching 7 bases. This CDR3 has 16 residues. The V gene's germline CDR1 is SGHNT and CDR2 YYREEE (reference sequence). V lost 0 bases to trimming and J lost 2 bases; unmatched junction nucleotides: 5. This CDR3 is CASSLEGGVSKNIQYF. The DNA of the CDR3 is TGTGCCAGCAGCTTGGAAGGGGGCGTGTCCAAAAACATTCAGTACTTC.

The chain uses TRBV2 and TRBJ2-5, with 7 bases matching TRBD2. Germline CDR1 SNHLY, CDR2 FYNNEI. V was pared by 4 bases and J by 1 base, with 6 bases of the junction left unmatched. The CDR3 extends over 15 amino acids. This CDR3 reads CASSGFGTTQETQYF. The CDR3 bases are TGTGCCAGCAGTGGTTTCGGGACTACCCAAGAGACCCAGTACTTC.

This chain connects TRBV7-2 to TRBJ1-6, with D hard to call. The CDR3 consists of 15 residues. V lost 3 bases and J 7 bases, leaving 13 bases between the germline ends. Germline V lookup: CDR1 SGHTA, CDR2 FQGNSA. The chain's CDR3 is CASSLGDGVNSPLHF. CDR3 bases: TGTGCCAGCAGCTTGGGTGATGGAGTAAATTCACCCCTCCACTTT.

The chain employs TRBV5-4 and TRBJ2-4; the match to TRBD1 covers 7 bases. The CDR3 length is 14 residues. V lost 2 bases to trimming and J lost 9 bases; unmatched junction nucleotides: 8. CDR1 and CDR2 (germline): SGHNT, YYREEE (reference sequence). Here the CDR3 DNA reads TGTGCCAGCAGCTTCAAGGGGGCGCTGGGCATTCAGTACTTC. Encoded protein: CASSFKGALGIQYF.

The chain has TRBV7-9 and TRBJ2-5; D gene uncertain. V shed 1 base and J shed 2 bases, with 11 bases lying between them. The germline CDR1 and CDR2 sequences are SEHNR and FQNEAQ (reference sequence). CDR3 length: 15 residues. The CDR3 nucleotides are TGTGCCAGCAGCTTAGTGGTCAAGACACAAGAGACCCAGTACTTC. This codes for CASSLVVKTQETQYF.

The V and J genes are TRBV15 and TRBJ2-1; the D gene is possibly TRBD2 (7 bases). The V end was cut by 0 bases, the J end by 4 bases, with 22 bases between. Germline V gene lookup returns CDR1 LNHNV and CDR2 YYDKDF (reference sequence). The CDR3 has 19 residues. This CDR3 reads CATSREGGHGTPLYNEQFF. In nucleotides, the CDR3 is TGTGCCACCAGCAGAGAGGGGGGGCACGGGACACCACTATACAATGAGCAGTTCTTC.

Of note for this clone: At the DNA level, this CDR3 is encoded by other sequences in the same sample as well. The chain uses TRBV2 and TRBJ2-5; D gene ambiguous. The CDR3 contains 10 residues. Germline V gives CDR1 SNHLY, CDR2 FYNNEI. The germline V and J ends were trimmed by 6 bases and 5 bases, with 4 bases remaining between them. For the CDR3, the DNA is TGTGCCAGCAGCAAGGAGACCCAGTACTTC. Translated: CASSKETQYF. The variable domain in full, completed from reference TRBV2 and TRBJ2-5, reads EPEVTQTPSHQVTQMGQEVILRCVPISNHLYFYWYRQILGQKVEFLVSFYNNEISEKSEIFDDQFSVERPDGSNFTLKIRSTKLEDSAMYFCASSKETQYFGPGTRLLVL.

The chain has TRBV19 and TRBJ1-5, with a possible D match to TRBD1 (5 bases). The CDR3 has 14 amino acids. Germline values: CDR1 LNHDA, CDR2 SQIVND (reference sequence). V lost 4 bases and J 3 bases, leaving 10 bases between the germline ends. The CDR3 protein is CASSRGLINQPQHF. The CDR3 DNA reads as TGTGCCAGTAGTAGGGGACTGATCAATCAGCCCCAGCATTTT. The variable domain in full, with the rest retrieved from reference TRBV19 and TRBJ1-5, is DGGITQSPKYLFRKEGQNVTLSCEQNLNHDAMYWYRQDPGQGLRLIYYSQIVNDFQKGDIAEGYSVSREKKESFPLTVTSAQKNPTAFYLCASSRGLINQPQHFGDGTRLSIL.

V is TRBV18 and J is TRBJ2-6; D might be TRBD1 or TRBD2, each matching 5 bases. The germline V and J ends were trimmed by 5 bases and 0 bases, with 20 bases remaining between them. The CDR3 contains 19 residues. Germline V CDR1 and CDR2: KGHSH, LQKENI. CDR3 in amino acids: CASSAQQSGPSSGANVLTF. The CDR3 DNA follows: TGTGCCAGCTCAGCACAACAATCGGGACCGTCCTCTGGGGCCAACGTCCTGACTTTC.

For the CDR3, the DNA is TGTGCCAGAGGGACTCCGGGACAGAGAACTTCCTACGAGCAGTACTTC. Its translation: CARGTPGQRTSYEQYF. J is TRBJ2-7 and V is TRBV6-9, with D possibly matching TRBD1 (7 bases). Trimming left V 9 bases short and J 1 base short, with 22 bases between. CDR3 length: 16 amino acids. Germline V CDR1 and CDR2: MNHGY, SVAAGI.

This clone was detected once. The chain carries TRBV28 and TRBJ1-4; TRBD1 matches at 7 bases. Trimming removed 6 bases from V and 8 bases from J; junction bases left unmatched: 9. The CDR3 contains 14 residues. Looked up from germline, CDR1 is MDHEN and CDR2 is SYDVKM. Here the CDR3 reads CASRKGGLGEKLFF. DNA of the CDR3: TGTGCCAGCAGGAAAGGGGGCCTGGGAGAAAAACTGTTTTTT.

The chain recombines TRBV10-2 with TRBJ1-2, with D uncertain. Trimming stripped 3 bases from V and 5 bases from J, with 10 bases between. The CDR3 length is 13 residues. Germline lookup yields CDR1 WSHSY and CDR2 SAAADI. In DNA, the CDR3 is TGCGCCAGCAGTGATGTCCGCGCATATGGCTACACCTTC. Its translation: CASSDVRAYGYTF.

In this sample, this clone turned up once. This chain uses TRBV5-1 with TRBJ1-4, with D possibly being TRBD1 (5 bases). This CDR3 spans 15 amino acids. V was shortened by 5 bases and J by 8 bases, with 19 bases between the two germline ends. Germline assignment: CDR1 SGHRS and CDR2 YFSETQ. The CDR3 reads CASSMEGMLGEKLFF. The CDR3 DNA reads TGCGCCAGCAGTATGGAGGGGATGCTCGGGGAAAAACTGTTTTTT.

This chain connects TRBV27 to TRBJ2-1; no clear D gene. Germline loops: CDR1 MNHEY, CDR2 SMNVEV (reference sequence). V lost 5 bases, J lost 1 base, and 9 bases lay in between. CDR3 length equals 14 residues. DNA for the CDR3: TGTGCCAGCAGTGCAACGAGTTCCTACAATGAGCAGTTCTTC. Translation gives CASSATSSYNEQFF.

This sequence joins TRBV5-1 and TRBJ1-3; possibly TRBD1 for D (6 bases). CDR3 length: 15 residues. Trimming stripped 4 bases from V and 2 bases from J, with 13 bases between. Germline loops: CDR1 SGHRS, CDR2 YFSETQ. The CDR3, as DNA: TGCGCCAGCAGCACCTCAGGGGTGACTGGAAACACCATATATTTT. Translated: CASSTSGVTGNTIYF. The entire variable domain, with the rest obtained from reference TRBV5-1 and TRBJ1-3, is as follows: KAGVTQTPRYLIKTRGQQVTLSCSPISGHRSVSWYQQTPGQGLQFLFEYFSETQRNKGNFPGRFSGRQFSNSRSEMNVSTLELGDSALYLCASSTSGVTGNTIYFGEGSWLTVV.

CDR3 coding DNA: TGTGCCAGCAGCCACGGCCTCGCTTACGAGCAGTACTTC. The encoded protein is CASSHGLAYEQYF. The rearrangement uses TRBV11-2 and TRBJ2-7; D ambiguous. V lost 5 bases and J lost 4, with 12 bases in between. CDR1 and CDR2 (germline): SGHAT, FQNNGV. The CDR3 length is 13 residues.